Shown below are 7 T cell receptor beta chains from a single sample sequenced in a study of CD8+ T cells in alopecia areata (dated by TCRdb to the late 2010s). Receptor libraries were prepared by the immunoSEQ multiplex PCR assay. To provide template for TCR sequencing, every sample had RNA extracted and reverse transcribed into cDNA. TCRdb holds this immuneACCESS table with in-frame rearrangements only. Some clones are missing; in checked studies, unresolved V genes explain under half, and the rest has no known cause. Within this sample are about 160,000 clones, with 47% of them counted one time only. The top ten clonotypes cover over 5.5% of the sample. The specimen sequenced was CD4+ T cells sorted from blood. Source of these receptors: a human donor with alopecia areata.

There are a few counts of this clone. The V and J genes are TRBV21-1 and TRBJ2-7; the D segment call TRBD1 is taken from the table without a DNA check. TRBV21-1 is reported as a pseudogene. The CDR3 contains 17 residues. This chain's CDR3 is CASSSRGQGASSYEQYF. The CDR3 nucleotides read TGTGCCAGCAGCAGCCGAGGACAGGGGGCTAGCTCCTACGAGCAGTACTTC.

The chain recombines TRBV2 with TRBJ1-2, with 8 bases fitting TRBD1. V lost 8 bases and J lost 6; bases outside the gene matches: 11. The CDR3 spans 14 residues. Germline V gene lookup returns CDR1 SNHLY and CDR2 FYNNEI. CDR3 in DNA: TGTGCCAGCGAGGGACAGGCCCGTGGGCATGGCTACACCTTC. It translates to CASEGQARGHGYTF.

The chain recombines TRBV28 with TRBJ1-2; D not resolved. The ends were cut back, 10 bases at V and 8 bases at J, with 20 bases in the middle. Germline V lookup: CDR1 MDHEN, CDR2 SYDVKM. The CDR3 extends over 13 amino acids. CDR3 nucleotide sequence: TGTGCCATCCAAAAGTCGGAGGCGAACGGCTACACCTTC. Translated: CAIQKSEANGYTF.

The J gene is TRBJ2-1, the V gene TRBV4-1; 7 positions match TRBD2. J was trimmed by 0 bases and V by 6 bases; bases with no gene match: 11. The length of the CDR3 is 17 residues. CDR1 MGHRA and CDR2 YSYEKL come from the germline V gene. In DNA, the CDR3 is TGCGCCAGCAGGAATCTGCGGGAGTCAAGCTCCTACAATGAGCAGTTCTTC. Its translation: CASRNLRESSSYNEQFF.

The gene calls are TRBV30 and TRBJ1-2; D not certain. Germline values: CDR1 GTSNPN, CDR2 SVGIG (reference sequence). Trimming took off 2 bases at V and 2 bases at J, with 9 bases between the two ends. The CDR3 loop spans 13 amino acids. The CDR3 is CAWSRTGNYGYTF. The CDR3 bases are TGTGCCTGGAGTAGGACGGGGAACTATGGCTACACCTTC.

The J gene is TRBJ2-6, the V gene TRBV28; 9 positions agree with TRBD1. The germline CDR1 and CDR2 sequences are MDHEN and SYDVKM. The CDR3 covers 17 residues. V shed 6 bases, J shed 3 bases, and the junction held 9 bases outside the gene matches. In DNA, the CDR3 is TGTGCCAGCAGCCGCGGGACAGGGACGGGTGGGGCCAACGTCCTGACTTTC. Translating it yields CASSRGTGTGGANVLTF.

This clone was recorded only once. The V and J genes are TRBV2 and TRBJ1-3, with D possibly being TRBD1 (5 bases). The CDR3 is made up of 14 amino acids. Trimming pared 7 bases from V and 4 bases from J, leaving 14 bases between. The germline CDR1 and CDR2 sequences are SNHLY and FYNNEI. Written as DNA, the CDR3 is TGTGCCAGCACCAAGGCAGGGCGAGGAAACACCATATATTTT. It translates to CASTKAGRGNTIYF.